This TCR beta chain originates from a study of T cell responses to AZD1222 COVID-19 vaccine. Study-wide context: Combined were second doses at about 4 or about 12 weeks.

Germline V gene sequence: CDR1 SQVTM, CDR2 ANQGSEA. Deletions cut 4 bases from V and 3 bases from J, with 12 bases between. The CDR3 is made up of 14 amino acids. About this clone itself: Its antigen is unknown.

Findings and caveats of the study: Clonal diversity may have been underestimated, and the donors were mostly white British, with more females than males. It was only after the peak T cell response that any repertoires were sampled. Spike-specific TCRs gained breadth and depth after people received two AZD1222 doses.

Clones were sequenced by immunoSEQ multiplex PCR, and TCRdb holds only the in-frame ones, with some missing. The sample shows roughly 120,000 clones, about 85% of them seen only once. The V and J genes are TRBV29-1 and TRBJ1-4; D gene unclear. This clonotype was obtained from an adult in good health. Material: peripheral blood, obtained on day 0 of AZD1222 vaccination. CDR3: CSVGYPGSNEKLFF. The CDR3 DNA reads as TGCAGCGTTGGATATCCGGGTTCTAATGAAAAACTGTTTTTT.